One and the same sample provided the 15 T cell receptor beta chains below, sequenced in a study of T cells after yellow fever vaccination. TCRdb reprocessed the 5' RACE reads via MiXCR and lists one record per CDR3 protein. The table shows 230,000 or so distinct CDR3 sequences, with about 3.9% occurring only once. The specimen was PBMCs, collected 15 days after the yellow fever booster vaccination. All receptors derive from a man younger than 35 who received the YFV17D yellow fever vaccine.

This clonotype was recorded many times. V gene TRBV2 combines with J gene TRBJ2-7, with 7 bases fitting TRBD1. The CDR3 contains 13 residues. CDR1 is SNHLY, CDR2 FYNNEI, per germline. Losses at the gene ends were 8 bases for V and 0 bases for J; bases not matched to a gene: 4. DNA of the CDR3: TGTGCCAGCTCAGGGACAGCCTCCTACGAGCAGTACTTC. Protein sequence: CASSGTASYEQYF.

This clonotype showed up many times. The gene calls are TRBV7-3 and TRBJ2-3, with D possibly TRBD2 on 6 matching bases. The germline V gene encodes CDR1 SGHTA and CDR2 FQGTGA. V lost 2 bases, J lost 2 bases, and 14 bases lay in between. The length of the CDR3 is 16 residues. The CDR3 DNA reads TGTGCCAGCAGCTTAGGTTCGGCGGGGTTCACAGATACGCAGTATTTT. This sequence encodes CASSLGSAGFTDTQYF.

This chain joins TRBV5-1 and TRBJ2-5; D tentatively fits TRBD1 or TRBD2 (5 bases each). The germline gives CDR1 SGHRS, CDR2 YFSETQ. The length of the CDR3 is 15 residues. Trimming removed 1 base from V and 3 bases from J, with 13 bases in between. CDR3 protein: CASSLSGPEKETQYF. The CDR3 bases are TGCGCCAGCAGCTTGTCGGGACCAGAGAAAGAGACCCAGTACTTC.

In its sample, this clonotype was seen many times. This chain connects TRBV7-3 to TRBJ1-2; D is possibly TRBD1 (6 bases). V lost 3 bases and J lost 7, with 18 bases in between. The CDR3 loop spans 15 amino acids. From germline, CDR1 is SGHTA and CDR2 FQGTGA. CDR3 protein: CASSLSPGAPGGYTF. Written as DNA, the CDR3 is TGTGCCAGCAGCTTGTCGCCAGGGGCCCCAGGTGGCTACACCTTC.

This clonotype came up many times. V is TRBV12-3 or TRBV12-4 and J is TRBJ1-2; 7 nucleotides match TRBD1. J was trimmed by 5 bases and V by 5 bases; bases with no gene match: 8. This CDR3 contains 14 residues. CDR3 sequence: CASSQMTGFYGYTF. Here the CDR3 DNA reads TGTGCCAGCAGTCAAATGACAGGGTTTTATGGCTACACCTTC.

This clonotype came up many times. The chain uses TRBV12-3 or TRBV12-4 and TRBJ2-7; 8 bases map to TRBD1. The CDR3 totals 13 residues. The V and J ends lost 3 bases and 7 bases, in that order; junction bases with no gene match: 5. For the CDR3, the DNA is TGTGCCAGCAGTTTGCAGGGGGCCCGGGAGCAGTACGTC. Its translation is CASSLQGAREQYV.

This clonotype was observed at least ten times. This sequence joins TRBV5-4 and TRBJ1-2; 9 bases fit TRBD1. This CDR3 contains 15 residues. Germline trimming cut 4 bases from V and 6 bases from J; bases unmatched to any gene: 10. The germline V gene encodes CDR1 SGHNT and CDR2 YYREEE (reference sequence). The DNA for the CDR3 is TGTGCCAGCAGCGCAAAGACAGGGGGGGATAATGGCTACACCTTC. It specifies CASSAKTGGDNGYTF.

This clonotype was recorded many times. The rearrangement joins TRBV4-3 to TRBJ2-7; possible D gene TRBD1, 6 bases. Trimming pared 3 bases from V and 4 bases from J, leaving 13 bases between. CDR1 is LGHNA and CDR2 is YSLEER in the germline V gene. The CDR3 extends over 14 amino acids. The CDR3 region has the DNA TGCGCCAGCAGCCAGTTAGACAGGAGATACGAGCAGTACGTC. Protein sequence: CASSQLDRRYEQYV.

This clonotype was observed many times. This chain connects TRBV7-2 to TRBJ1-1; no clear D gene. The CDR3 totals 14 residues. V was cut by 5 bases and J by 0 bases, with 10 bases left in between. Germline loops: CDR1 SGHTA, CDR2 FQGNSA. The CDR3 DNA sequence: TGTGCCAGCAGCCCCAGGTTCCTGAACACTGAAGCTTTCTTT. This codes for CASSPRFLNTEAFF.

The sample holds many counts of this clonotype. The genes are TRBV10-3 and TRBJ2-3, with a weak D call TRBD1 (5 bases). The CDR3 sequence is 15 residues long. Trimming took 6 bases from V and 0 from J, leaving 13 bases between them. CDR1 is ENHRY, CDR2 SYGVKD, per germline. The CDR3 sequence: CAIRSQGESTDTQYF. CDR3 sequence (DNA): TGTGCCATCAGGTCCCAGGGCGAGAGCACAGATACGCAGTATTTT.

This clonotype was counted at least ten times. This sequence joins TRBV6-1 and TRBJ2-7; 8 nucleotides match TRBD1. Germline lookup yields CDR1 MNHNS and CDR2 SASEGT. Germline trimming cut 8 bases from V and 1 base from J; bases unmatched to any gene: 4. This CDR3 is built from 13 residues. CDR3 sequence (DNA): TGTGCCAGCCGGGACAGGAGTTCCTACGAGCAGTACTTC. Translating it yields CASRDRSSYEQYF.

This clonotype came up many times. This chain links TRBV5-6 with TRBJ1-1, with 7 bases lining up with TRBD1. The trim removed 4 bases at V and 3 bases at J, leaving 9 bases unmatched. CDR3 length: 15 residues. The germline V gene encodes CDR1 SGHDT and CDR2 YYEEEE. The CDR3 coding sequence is TGTGCCAGCAGCGTACTGGGACAGCGCGACACTGAAGCTTTCTTT. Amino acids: CASSVLGQRDTEAFF.

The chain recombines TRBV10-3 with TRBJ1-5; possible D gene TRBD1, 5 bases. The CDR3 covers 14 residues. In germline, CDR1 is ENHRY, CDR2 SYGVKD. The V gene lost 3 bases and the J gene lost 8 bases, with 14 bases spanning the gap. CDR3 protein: CAISDRDWAKPQHF. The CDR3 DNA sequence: TGTGCCATCAGTGACCGGGACTGGGCCAAGCCCCAGCATTTT.

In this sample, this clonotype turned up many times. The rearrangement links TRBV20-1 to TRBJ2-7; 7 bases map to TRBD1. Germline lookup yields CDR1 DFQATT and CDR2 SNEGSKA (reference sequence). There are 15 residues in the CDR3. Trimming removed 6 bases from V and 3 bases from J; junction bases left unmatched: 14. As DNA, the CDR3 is TGCAGTGCACAGCCGGGACAGCTCCTGCTCTACGAGCAGTACGTC. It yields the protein CSAQPGQLLLYEQYV.

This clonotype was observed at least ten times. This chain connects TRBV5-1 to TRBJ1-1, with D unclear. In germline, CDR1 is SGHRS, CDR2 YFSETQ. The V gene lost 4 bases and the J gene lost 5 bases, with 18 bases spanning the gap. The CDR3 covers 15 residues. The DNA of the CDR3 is TGCGCCAGCAGCCCGGTCCCAGCCTCTCGGACTGAAGCTTTCTTT. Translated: CASSPVPASRTEAFF.